This TCR beta chain is from a study of Graves' ophthalmopathy and Graves' hyperthyroidism. Study-wide results and limits: Prediction of ophthalmopathy progression reached roughly 70% sensitivity and around 76% specificity.

The term stable hyperthyroidism indicated an absence of ophthalmopathy within 18 months of follow-up. No donor had other autoimmune disease, uncontrolled infection, pregnancy or lactation. With 5 bases removed from V and 8 bases from J, the gap between germline ends came to 12 bases. The CDR3 sequence is 12 residues long. Germline V gives CDR1 SGHAT, CDR2 FQNNGV. The TCR beta CDR3 regions underwent amplification from RNA transcripts. The authors performed first-round RT-PCR with HTBI primers and then a second-round multiplex PCR. TCRdb ran MiXCR on the multiplex PCR reads and lists one entry per CDR3 protein. Of hundreds of thousands of distinct CDR3 sequences listed, 20% to 25% are singletons. There are many counts of this clonotype. Its cognate antigen is unknown.

The clonotype comes from a woman aged 18-29 years with stable Graves' hyperthyroidism. Some clones in this sample may be carry-over from other donors' samples. This rearrangement joins TRBV11-2 to TRBJ1-2; D call uncertain. The source material was peripheral blood. The CDR3 spells CASSPRGWGYTF. The CDR3 coding sequence is TGTGCCAGCAGCCCCCGCGGCTGGGGCTACACCTTC.